This entry concerns a single T cell receptor beta chain. This record belongs to a study of cytomegalovirus exposure and HLA in healthy donors. The wider study: Later, an analysis reported that the approximately 120 validation repertoires had used the same platform as the roughly 680 first-cohort repertoires.

Using immunoSEQ multiplex PCR, the repertoire was profiled, and TCRdb retains in-frame clones only, with some absent. The sample carries 150,000 to 200,000 clones, around nine tenths recorded once. The V and J ends lost 5 bases and 8 bases, in that order; junction bases with no gene match: 13. The germline V gene encodes CDR1 SEHNR and CDR2 FQNEAQ (reference sequence). CDR3 length equals 16 residues. The rearrangement uses TRBV7-9 and TRBJ1-2, with TRBD1 matching 11 bases. The sequencing input was PBMCs. This sequence was found in a woman aged 25 to 39 in good health and CMV-seronegative. The CDR3: CASSRNAGQGGRGYTF. The CDR3 DNA is TGTGCCAGCAGCCGGAACGCGGGACAGGGGGGGAGAGGCTACACCTTC. Variable domain in full (rest from reference TRBV7-9 and TRBJ1-2): DTGVSQNPRHKITKRGQNVTFRCDPISEHNRLYWYRQTLGQGPEFLTYFQNEAQLEKSRLLSDRFSAERPKGSFSTLEIQRTEQGDSAMYLCASSRNAGQGGRGYTFGSGTRLTVV.